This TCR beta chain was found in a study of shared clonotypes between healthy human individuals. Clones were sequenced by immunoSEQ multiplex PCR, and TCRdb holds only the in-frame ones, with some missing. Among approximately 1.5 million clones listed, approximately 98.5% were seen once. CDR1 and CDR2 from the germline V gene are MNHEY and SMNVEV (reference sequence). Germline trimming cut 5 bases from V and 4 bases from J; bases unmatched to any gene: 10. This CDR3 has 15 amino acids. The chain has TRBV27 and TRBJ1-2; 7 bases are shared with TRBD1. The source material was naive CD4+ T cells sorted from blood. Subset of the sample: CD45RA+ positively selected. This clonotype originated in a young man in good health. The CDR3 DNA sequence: TGTGCCAGCAGTCTCCATCAGGGGGTCATCTATGGCTACACCTTC. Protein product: CASSLHQGVIYGYTF.